Listed below are T cell receptor beta chains from one sample, sequenced in a study of identical twins. TCRdb reanalysed the 5' RACE reads using MiXCR and keeps one entry per CDR3 protein. The sample records some 600,000 distinct CDR3 sequences, about 7.1% being singletons. The data were also submitted as part of a second study, on yellow fever vaccine responses in identical twins.

Sequenced material: PBMCs. The receptors here all came from a young woman in good health. The CDR3 runs from the conserved cysteine through the conserved F or W. The D gene is left open where the match is weak. Clone size, where shown, is once, few, many, or a class for clones that have expanded.

v_gene,abundance,len,j_gene,d_gene,CDR3nt,CDR3aa
TRBV2,.,15,TRBJ2-2,.,TGTGCCAGCAGTGAATCTGTCCAGTTCACCGGGGAGCTGTTTTTT,CASSESVQFTGELFF
TRBV5-1,many,17,TRBJ2-1,TRBD2,TGCGCCAGCAGCTTGTCTAGCGGGGGGCTATTCTACAATGAGCAGTTCTTC,CASSLSSGGLFYNEQFF
TRBV13,many,13,TRBJ2-3,.,TGTGCCAGCAGCCCTGAAAGCACAGATACGCAGTATTTT,CASSPESTDTQYF
TRBV12-3/TRBV12-4,.,13,TRBJ1-1,.,TGTGCCAGCAGACACCAGGGGAACACTGAAGCTTTCTTT,CASRHQGNTEAFF
TRBV28,.,13,TRBJ2-7,.,TGTGCCAGCCGGAGGGGCTCAGGATACGAGCAGTACTTC,CASRRGSGYEQYF
TRBV2,.,15,TRBJ2-2,TRBD1,TGTGCCAGCGTAGAGCGACAGGGGGCCACCGGGGAGCTGTTTTTT,CASVERQGATGELFF
TRBV18,.,17,TRBJ2-1,TRBD2,TGTGCCAGCTCACCACGAACCGGGACTAGCGGCTACAATGAGCAGTTCTTC,CASSPRTGTSGYNEQFF
TRBV29-1,.,14,TRBJ2-3,TRBD2,TGCAGTGCAAGCGGGGCCACGTCTACAGATACGCAGTATTTT,CSASGATSTDTQYF
TRBV12-3/TRBV12-4,.,13,TRBJ2-7,.,TGTGCCAGCAGTTCATCGACAGGAAGCGAGCAGTACTTC,CASSSSTGSEQYF
TRBV12-3/TRBV12-4,many,15,TRBJ2-1,TRBD1,TGTGCCAGCAGTCCCCGGACAGGGAAATACAATGAGCAGTTCTTC,CASSPRTGKYNEQFF
TRBV20-1,many,14,TRBJ2-3,TRBD2,TGCAGTGCCCGGACTAGCGCGGGCACAGATACGCAGTATTTT,CSARTSAGTDTQYF
TRBV20-1,few,14,TRBJ2-1,TRBD2,TGCAGTGCTTATGTGAGCGGGGGGTACAATGAGCAGTTCTTC,CSAYVSGGYNEQFF
TRBV11-3,.,17,TRBJ2-7,TRBD2,TGTGCCAGCAGCCGTAGGCGACTAGCGGGGGAGGATTACGAGCAGTACTTC,CASSRRRLAGEDYEQYF
TRBV20-1,few,15,TRBJ1-4,.,TGCAGTGCTATTAACTCTGGGGGAGGGAATGAAAAACTGTTTTTT,CSAINSGGGNEKLFF
TRBV6-5,.,15,TRBJ2-2,TRBD2,TGTGCCAGCAGTTACTCGGGACTAGTCACCGGGGAGCTGTTTTTT,CASSYSGLVTGELFF
TRBV4-2,few,13,TRBJ2-1,.,TGTGCCAGCAGCCAAGATCACAGCAATGAGCAGTTCTTC,CASSQDHSNEQFF
TRBV20-1,few,15,TRBJ2-1,TRBD2,TGCAGTGCTAGAGAGAACTGGGGAGGGTACAATGAGCAGTTCTTC,CSARENWGGYNEQFF
TRBV29-1,few,13,TRBJ2-7,TRBD2,TGCAGCGTCCGCGGGGACTACACCTACGAGCAGTACTTC,CSVRGDYTYEQYF
TRBV5-6,many,18,TRBJ1-1,TRBD1,TGTGCCAGCAGCCCTACCCTACTGGAACAGGGGGCCCTAACTGAAGCTTTCTTT,CASSPTLLEQGALTEAFF
TRBV15,few,13,TRBJ2-3,.,TGTGCCACCCTCCTCGGTGGCACAGATACGCAGTATTTT,CATLLGGTDTQYF
TRBV29-1,few,14,TRBJ1-2,.,TGCAGCGTCTCACCCGGGGCCTATCGGTATGGCTACACCTTC,CSVSPGAYRYGYTF
TRBV11-2,many,14,TRBJ1-1,.,TGTGCCAGCAGCTTAGTGGAGGGGAGCACTGAAGCTTTCTTT,CASSLVEGSTEAFF